The 2 T cell receptor beta chains presented below share a single source sample, sequenced in a study of cytomegalovirus exposure and HLA in healthy donors. 60 Vbeta and 13 Jbeta primers were used in PCR. Using immunoSEQ multiplex PCR, the repertoire was profiled, and TCRdb retains in-frame clones only, with some absent. Among 110,000 or so clones listed, approximately 69% were seen once. Sequencing used PBMCs. These receptors all stem from a man between 25 and 39 years old in good health and CMV-seronegative.

The rearrangement uses TRBV28 and TRBJ1-1; D not resolved. Germline lookup yields CDR1 MDHEN and CDR2 SYDVKM. V lost 3 bases, J lost 2 bases, and 16 bases lay in between. This CDR3 has 16 residues. The DNA of the CDR3 is TGTGCCAGCAGTTTCCATCCTGAGACGGGAAACACTGAAGCTTTCTTT. Translation gives CASSFHPETGNTEAFF.

The rearrangement uses TRBV27 and TRBJ2-2, with a possible D match to TRBD2 (5 bases). This CDR3 is built from 14 residues. Per the germline V gene, CDR1 is MNHEY and CDR2 is SMNVEV (reference sequence). Trimming left V 3 bases short and J 7 bases short, with 12 bases between. This CDR3 reads CASSFAGRGGELFF. The DNA for the CDR3 is TGTGCCAGCAGTTTTGCGGGTCGCGGCGGGGAGCTGTTTTTT.